This T cell receptor beta chain was captured in a study of blood T cell repertoires in COVID-19. At the level of the study: Some COVID-19 samples were acute and others convalescent; all came from the United States, Italy and Spain. Sample material is recorded as cDNA or gDNA derived from T cells, B-cell-depleted T cells, or PBMCs.

Authors' analysis steps: Reference gene primer amplification yielded estimated nucleated cell counts. The assay was immunoSEQ multiplex PCR, and TCRdb's table has in-frame clones only and misses some. V and J calls and clone size are given by that table; D and trimming were obtained from the DNA. The table lists a few hundred thousand clones, roughly nine tenths of them singletons. The sample holds one count of this clone. The CDR3 contains 12 residues. Trimming took off 5 bases at V and 5 bases at J, with 9 bases between the two ends. CDR1 GTSNPN and CDR2 SVGIG come from the germline V gene (reference sequence).

The receptor's source is a man aged 35-49 years who had recovered from COVID-19. Sequencing was carried out using peripheral blood. The gene calls are TRBV30 and TRBJ1-4, with unresolved D. As DNA, the CDR3 is TGTGCCTGGGACTACGCCAATGAAAAACTGTTTTTT. This translates into CAWDYANEKLFF. The complete variable domain, with remaining parts taken from reference TRBV30 and TRBJ1-4, reads SQTIHQWPATLVQPVGSPLSLECTVEGTSNPNLYWYRQAAGRGLQLLFYSVGIGQISSEVPQNLSASRPQDRQFILSSKKLLLSDSGFYLCAWDYANEKLFFGSGTQLSVL.